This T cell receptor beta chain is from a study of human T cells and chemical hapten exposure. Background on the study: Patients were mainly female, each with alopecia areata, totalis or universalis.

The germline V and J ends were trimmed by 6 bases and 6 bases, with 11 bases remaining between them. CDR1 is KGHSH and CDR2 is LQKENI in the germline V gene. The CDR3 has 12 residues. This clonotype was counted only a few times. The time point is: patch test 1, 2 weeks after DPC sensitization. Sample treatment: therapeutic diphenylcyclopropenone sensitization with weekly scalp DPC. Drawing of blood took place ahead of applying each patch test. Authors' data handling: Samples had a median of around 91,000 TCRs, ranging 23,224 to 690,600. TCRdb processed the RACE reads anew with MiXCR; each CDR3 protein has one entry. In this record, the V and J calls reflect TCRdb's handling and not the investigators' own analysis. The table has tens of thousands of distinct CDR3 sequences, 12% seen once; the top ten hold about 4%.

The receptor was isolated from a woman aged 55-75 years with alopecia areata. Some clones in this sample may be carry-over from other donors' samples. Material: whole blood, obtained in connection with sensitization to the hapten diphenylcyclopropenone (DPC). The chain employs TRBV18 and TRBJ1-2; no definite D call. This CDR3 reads CASSPAGNGYTF. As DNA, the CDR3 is TGTGCCAGCTCCCCCGCGGGCAATGGCTACACCTTC.